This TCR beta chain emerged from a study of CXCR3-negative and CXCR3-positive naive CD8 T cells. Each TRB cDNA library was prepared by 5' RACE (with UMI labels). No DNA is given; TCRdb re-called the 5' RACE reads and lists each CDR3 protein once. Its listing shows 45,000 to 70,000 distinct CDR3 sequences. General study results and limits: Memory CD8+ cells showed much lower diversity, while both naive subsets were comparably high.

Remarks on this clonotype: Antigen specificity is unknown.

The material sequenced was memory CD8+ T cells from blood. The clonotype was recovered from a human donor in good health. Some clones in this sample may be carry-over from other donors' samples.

The CDR3 spells CASSLRYEQYF. The V and J genes are TRBV28 and TRBJ2-7. The CDR3 spans 11 residues. Germline CDR1 and CDR2: MDHEN and SYDVKM.